The 23 T cell receptor beta chains below come from one sample, sequenced in a study of T cell changes during pregnancy in multiple sclerosis. Generated by immunoSEQ multiplex PCR, the TCRdb table keeps only in-frame clones and is missing some. The data show under 55,000 clones, 91% seen once. Specimen: CD8+ T cells from peripheral blood mononuclear cells, collected after pregnancy. These receptors were obtained from a female donor with multiple sclerosis, enrolled in a pregnancy study.

This sequence joins TRBV29-1 and TRBJ2-2, with 10 bases matching TRBD1. J lost 7 bases, V lost 0 bases, and 11 bases had no gene match. The CDR3 loop spans 17 amino acids. CDR1 and CDR2 from the germline V gene are SQVTM and ANQGSEA. CDR3 DNA sequence: TGCAGCGTTGAAGATTCAGCCGACAGGGGGCTTGGCGGGGAGCTGTTTTTT. Encoded protein: CSVEDSADRGLGGELFF.

The V and J genes are TRBV2 and TRBJ1-2; a possible D gene is TRBD1 (5 bases). The V gene's germline CDR1 is SNHLY and CDR2 FYNNEI. This CDR3 region has 15 residues. Trimming removed 6 bases from V and 7 bases from J, with 21 bases in between. CDR3 DNA sequence: TGTGCCAGCAGCGAACTACTGGGACTCTCCGTTGGCTACACCTTC. Translation: CASSELLGLSVGYTF.

CDR3 protein: CASRRTSGGARNEQFF. CDR3 DNA sequence: TGTGCCAGCAGGAGGACTAGCGGGGGGGCGAGGAATGAGCAGTTCTTC. The rearrangement uses TRBV2 and TRBJ2-1; 15 bases line up with TRBD2. This CDR3 has 16 residues. V shed 6 bases, J shed 7 bases, and the junction held 7 bases outside the gene matches. Germline lookup yields CDR1 SNHLY and CDR2 FYNNEI.

The chain has TRBV5-1 and TRBJ2-1; 9 bases line up with TRBD2. CDR1 and CDR2 (germline): SGHRS, YFSETQ. The ends lost 6 bases at V and 5 bases at J; junction bases unmatched: 6. The CDR3 is 14 residues long. The CDR3 loop is CASTPGLAHNEQFF. The CDR3 coding sequence is TGCGCCAGCACCCCCGGACTAGCGCACAATGAGCAGTTCTTC. Combining the CDR3 with reference TRBV5-1 and TRBJ2-1 gives the whole variable domain KAGVTQTPRYLIKTRGQQVTLSCSPISGHRSVSWYQQTPGQGLQFLFEYFSETQRNKGNFPGRFSGRQFSNSRSEMNVSTLELGDSALYLCASTPGLAHNEQFFGPGTRLTVL.

The chain joins TRBV14 to TRBJ2-7; perhaps TRBD2 as D (6 bases). CDR1 and CDR2 from the germline V gene are SGHDN and FVKESK. Trimming stripped 4 bases from V and 3 bases from J, with 13 bases between. The CDR3 runs to 14 residues. This CDR3 reads CASSRMGRIYEQYF. The CDR3 DNA follows: TGTGCCAGCAGCCGGATGGGGAGGATCTACGAGCAGTACTTC. Full variable domain (rest looked up from reference TRBV14 and TRBJ2-7): EAGVTQFPSHSVIEKGQTVTLRCDPISGHDNLYWYRRVMGKEIKFLLHFVKESKQDESGMPNNRFLAERTGGTYSTLKVQPAELEDSGVYFCASSRMGRIYEQYFGPGTRLTVT.

V is TRBV5-6 and J is TRBJ1-1, with D unresolved. CDR3 length: 12 amino acids. V lost 3 bases to trimming and J lost 0 bases, with 3 bases between them. Germline V gene lookup returns CDR1 SGHDT and CDR2 YYEEEE. For the CDR3, the DNA is TGTGCCAGCAGCTCAATGAACACTGAAGCTTTCTTT. This translates into CASSSMNTEAFF. The full variable domain, with the rest looked up from reference TRBV5-6 and TRBJ1-1, is DAGVTQSPTHLIKTRGQQVTLRCSPKSGHDTVSWYQQALGQGPQFIFQYYEEEERQRGNFPDRFSGHQFPNYSSELNVNALLLGDSALYLCASSSMNTEAFFGQGTRLTVV.

The gene calls are TRBV11-2 and TRBJ2-7; possibly TRBD1 for D (6 bases). V gave up 1 base and J gave up 3 bases, with 10 bases separating them. CDR1 is SGHAT, CDR2 FQNNGV, per germline. This CDR3 spans 14 amino acids. The CDR3 coding sequence is TGTGCCAGCAGCTTAGGCTCAGGGGTCTACGAGCAGTACTTC. Translation: CASSLGSGVYEQYF.

V and J are TRBV6-5 and TRBJ1-1; possibly TRBD1 for D (5 bases). This CDR3 comprises 15 residues. Trimming shortened V by 2 bases and J by 1 base, and 11 bases separated the two germline ends. Germline V gives CDR1 MNHEY, CDR2 SVGAGI. As DNA, the CDR3 is TGTGCCAGCAGTTACGCCCCGGGGGGGAACACTGAAGCTTTCTTT. Translation: CASSYAPGGNTEAFF.

V is TRBV9 and J is TRBJ2-7; D remains unclear. The V end lost 0 bases, the J end lost 6 bases, and 16 bases lay between the germline ends. Per the germline V gene, CDR1 is SGDLS and CDR2 is YYNGEE. The length of the CDR3 is 15 residues. In nucleotides, the CDR3 is TGTGCCAGCAGCGTAGGAACTATGGTGGTCGGCGAGCAGTACTTC. Translating it yields CASSVGTMVVGEQYF.

This chain uses TRBV27 with TRBJ1-2; D possibly corresponds to TRBD1 (5 bases). Germline V lookup: CDR1 MNHEY, CDR2 SMNVEV (reference sequence). V lost 2 bases and J 4 bases, leaving 11 bases between the germline ends. This CDR3 region has 14 residues. CDR3 bases: TGTGCCAGCAGTTTAGCAGGGAATATCTATGGCTACACCTTC. Residues: CASSLAGNIYGYTF.

The chain recombines TRBV6-5 with TRBJ2-1; D might be TRBD2 (7 bases). Per the germline V gene, CDR1 is MNHEY and CDR2 is SVGAGI. This CDR3 region has 13 residues. Between the trimmed V and J ends, which lost 6 bases and 7 bases, there was a span of 13 bases. CDR3 bases: TGTGCCAGCAGGTCCGGGGGGCCTAATGAGCAGTTCTTC. Protein sequence: CASRSGGPNEQFF.

This clone is a singleton in its sample. The V gene is TRBV5-4, the J gene TRBJ1-2; 9 bases are shared with TRBD1. V lost 7 bases, J lost 1 base, and 2 bases stayed unmatched. This CDR3 has 13 residues. CDR1 is SGHNT, CDR2 YYREEE, per germline (reference sequence). The chain's CDR3 is CASWDRVNYGYTF. DNA of the CDR3: TGTGCCAGCTGGGACAGGGTTAACTATGGCTACACCTTC. Variable domain in full (rest from reference TRBV5-4 and TRBJ1-2): ETGVTQSPTHLIKTRGQQVTLRCSSQSGHNTVSWYQQALGQGPQFIFQYYREEENGRGNFPPRFSGLQFPNYSSELNVNALELDDSALYLCASWDRVNYGYTFGSGTRLTVV.

This clone was detected only once. The chain has TRBV5-6 and TRBJ2-5; 11 nucleotides line up with TRBD2. There are 15 residues in the CDR3. Germline V gives CDR1 SGHDT, CDR2 YYEEEE. J was trimmed by 6 bases and V by 4 bases; bases with no gene match: 8. CDR3 coding DNA: TGTGCCAGCAGCCCTCAGACTAGCGGGGAAAAGACCCAGTACTTC. Its translation is CASSPQTSGEKTQYF. Full variable domain (remainder filled in from reference TRBV5-6 and TRBJ2-5): DAGVTQSPTHLIKTRGQQVTLRCSPKSGHDTVSWYQQALGQGPQFIFQYYEEEERQRGNFPDRFSGHQFPNYSSELNVNALLLGDSALYLCASSPQTSGEKTQYFGPGTRLLVL.

This clone was detected once. The chain is built from TRBV6-1 and TRBJ1-6, with D perhaps TRBD1 (6 bases). The CDR3 covers 15 residues. V lost 0 bases, J lost 7 bases, and 10 bases lay in between. Germline-derived CDR1 and CDR2 are MNHNS and SASEGT. The CDR3: CASSEAGGSNSPLHF. CDR3 DNA sequence: TGTGCCAGCAGTGAAGCAGGGGGTAGCAATTCACCCCTCCACTTT.

This sequence joins TRBV9 and TRBJ2-2, with TRBD2 as a possible D gene (7 bases). The CDR3 sequence is 12 residues long. V lost 6 bases and J lost 6, with 9 bases in between. Germline CDR1 reads SGDLS; CDR2 reads YYNGEE. The CDR3 nucleotides read TGTGCCAGCAAGGGGGGGGCCGGGGAGCTGTTTTTT. Protein product: CASKGGAGELFF.

The rearrangement joins TRBV6-1 to TRBJ2-5, with TRBD2 matching 12 bases. This CDR3 contains 17 residues. CDR1 and CDR2 from the germline V gene are MNHNS and SASEGT. The junction had 7 bases not matched to a gene; V was cut back by 4 bases and J by 1 base. CDR3 sequence (DNA): TGTGCCAGCAGTGTCTCTAGCGGGGGGGCAGGCCAAGAGACCCAGTACTTC. This encodes CASSVSSGGAGQETQYF.

In this sample, this clone turned up once. The rearrangement joins TRBV9 to TRBJ2-7; D remains ambiguous. V lost 0 bases, J lost 6 bases, and 7 bases lay in between. The CDR3 extends over 12 amino acids. The germline CDR1 and CDR2 sequences are SGDLS and YYNGEE. This chain's CDR3 is CASSVGGREQYF. CDR3 DNA sequence: TGTGCCAGCAGCGTAGGCGGTCGCGAGCAGTACTTC.

The chain has TRBV6-5 and TRBJ1-3; D call uncertain. The CDR3 has 15 amino acids. Per germline, CDR1 MNHEY and CDR2 SVGAGI. The germline V and J ends were trimmed by 6 bases and 0 bases, with 12 bases remaining between them. The CDR3 loop is CASRSGALSGNTIYF. In nucleotides, the CDR3 is TGTGCCAGCAGAAGTGGAGCCCTCTCTGGAAACACCATATATTTT.

This clone was picked up one time. The chain has TRBV7-9 and TRBJ2-7; D is possibly TRBD2 (5 bases). The germline CDR1 and CDR2 sequences are SEHNR and FQNEAQ (reference sequence). The CDR3 length is 15 residues. Trimming shortened V by 5 bases and J by 1 base, and 15 bases separated the two germline ends. The CDR3 loop is CASSPREGRSYEQYF. The CDR3 DNA reads TGTGCCAGCAGCCCCCGGGAAGGAAGATCCTACGAGCAGTACTTC. The complete variable domain, with remaining parts taken from reference TRBV7-9 and TRBJ2-7, reads DTGVSQNPRHKITKRGQNVTFRCDPISEHNRLYWYRQTLGQGPEFLTYFQNEAQLEKSRLLSDRFSAERPKGSFSTLEIQRTEQGDSAMYLCASSPREGRSYEQYFGPGTRLTVT.

J is TRBJ2-1 and V is TRBV2, with 7 bases fitting TRBD1. This CDR3 has 15 amino acids. The germline V gene encodes CDR1 SNHLY and CDR2 FYNNEI. V was clipped by 5 bases and J by 0 bases; unmatched bases: 4. CDR3: CASSSGGGSYNEQFF. The CDR3 DNA is TGTGCCAGCAGTTCAGGGGGTGGCTCCTACAATGAGCAGTTCTTC.

The gene calls are TRBV13 and TRBJ1-1; D is uncertain. The CDR3 has 14 residues. Germline V CDR1 and CDR2: PRHDT, FYEKMQ (reference sequence). Trimming removed 1 base at V and 0 bases at J, with 6 bases between. The CDR3 DNA follows: TGTGCCAGCAGCTTAGTGGGCTTGAACACTGAAGCTTTCTTT. Translating gives CASSLVGLNTEAFF.

V usage is TRBV13 and J usage is TRBJ2-5, with D perhaps TRBD1 (6 bases). The CDR3 sequence is 13 residues long. The V end lost 5 bases, the J end lost 5 bases, and 12 bases lay between the germline ends. Germline CDR1 reads PRHDT; CDR2 reads FYEKMQ (reference sequence). The CDR3 spells CASSTSRGETQYF. CDR3 coding DNA: TGTGCCAGCAGCACTTCAAGGGGGGAGACCCAGTACTTC.

The gene calls are TRBV2 and TRBJ2-2, with TRBD2 identical over 10 bases. The CDR3 is 17 amino acids. Germline V gene lookup returns CDR1 SNHLY and CDR2 FYNNEI. J gave up 2 bases and V 8 bases, and 11 bases lay outside the gene matches. The CDR3: CASSVSLAGINTGELFF. The CDR3 DNA is TGTGCCAGCTCGGTTTCACTAGCGGGGATTAACACCGGGGAGCTGTTTTTT.